This TCR beta chain was retrieved from a study of memory CD4+ T cells and cytomegalovirus serostatus. The overall study: Of the healthy Belgian adults, 9 were CMV seropositive and 24 seronegative.

V lost 4 bases and J 10 bases, leaving 20 bases between the germline ends. Germline CDR1 and CDR2: MNHEY and SMNVEV (reference sequence). The CDR3 contains 16 residues. The sort gate was single viable CD3+CD4+CD8-CD45RO+ cells for memory CD4+ T cells. Donors' CMV status reflects serum IgG against pp150, pp28, p38, p52. After thawing, CD4+ T cells were positively selected. Method: immunoSEQ multiplex PCR; TCRdb's copy keeps in-frame clones and lacks some. The sample gives tens of thousands of clones, around 80% of which show up once; roughly 1% is in the top ten. The sequence came from an adult in good health and CMV-seronegative. Sequences were obtained from memory CD4+ T cells from blood. This chain uses TRBV27 with TRBJ1-6; a weak D match, TRBD1 (6 bases). In nucleotides, the CDR3 is TGTGCCAGCAGTTCTTCCCTACAGGGTACAGGATCACCCCTCCACTTT. Protein sequence: CASSSSLQGTGSPLHF.